Listed here is a single T cell receptor (beta chain). Its specificity is not known. The sample is drawn from a study of OX40 agonist ivuxolimab in advanced cancers. Study-level results: Patients who responded partially at 0.1-3.0 mg/kg showed clonal expansion ranking among the lowest. Low normalized clonal expansion also occurred in some nonresponding patients.

This CDR3 has 15 amino acids. V was clipped by 5 bases and J by 2 bases, with 16 bases between them. Germline lookup yields CDR1 LNHDA and CDR2 SQIVND (reference sequence). Using immunoSEQ multiplex PCR, the repertoire was profiled, and TCRdb retains in-frame clones only, with some absent. In the table there are about 61,000 clones, nearly 90% of which are singletons. The J gene is TRBJ2-7, the V gene TRBV19; a possible D gene is TRBD1 (6 bases). This TCR derives from an adult with an advanced solid tumor such as melanoma, head and neck, liver or kidney cancer. The sample here was CD4+ or CD8+ T cells sorted from blood, taken in a trial of the OX40 agonist ivuxolimab. As DNA, the CDR3 is TGTGCCAGTAGTTTGACAGGACAACAACCCTACGAGCAGTACTTC. Translating it yields CASSLTGQQPYEQYF.